The clone carrying this TCR beta chain was seen only a few times. Its matching antigen is unknown. This sample is drawn from a study of cytomegalovirus exposure and HLA in healthy donors. The study, taken as a whole, reports: According to a subsequent analysis, TCR clusters from the first cohort were inclined to appear together in the roughly 120 validation repertoires.

From the approximately 110-subject validation cohort, which was separate from the roughly 620-subject first cohort, the donors were drawn. This CDR3 spans 14 amino acids. The V end was cut by 5 bases, the J end by 3 bases, with 11 bases between. The germline CDR1 and CDR2 sequences are MDHEN and SYDVKM. Method: immunoSEQ multiplex PCR; TCRdb's copy keeps in-frame clones and lacks some. The sample carries about 150,000 clones, about nine tenths recorded once. The sample consisted of PBMCs. This sequence joins TRBV28 and TRBJ1-5, with D possibly being TRBD1 (5 bases). This TCR came from a young man in good health and CMV-seropositive. In DNA form, the CDR3 reads TGTGCCAGCAGTATCCAGGGCAACAATCAGCCCCAGCATTTT. Translated: CASSIQGNNQPQHF.